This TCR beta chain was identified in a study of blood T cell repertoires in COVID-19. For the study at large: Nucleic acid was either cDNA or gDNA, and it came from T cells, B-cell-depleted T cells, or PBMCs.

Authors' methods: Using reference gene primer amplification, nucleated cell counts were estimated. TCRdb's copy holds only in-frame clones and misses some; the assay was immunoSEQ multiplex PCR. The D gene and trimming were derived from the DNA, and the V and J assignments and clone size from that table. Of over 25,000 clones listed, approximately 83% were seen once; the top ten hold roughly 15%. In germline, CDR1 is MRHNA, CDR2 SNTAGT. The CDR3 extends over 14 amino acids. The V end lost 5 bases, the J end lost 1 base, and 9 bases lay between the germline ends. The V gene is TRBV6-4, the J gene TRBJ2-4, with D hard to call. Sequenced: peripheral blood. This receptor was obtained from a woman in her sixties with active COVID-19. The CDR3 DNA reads TGTGCCAGCAGTACTATTAGGGCCAAAAACATTCAGTACTTC. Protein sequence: CASSTIRAKNIQYF.